This TCR gamma chain was found in a study of gamma-delta T cells after stem cell transplantation. TCRdb re-called clones from the RT-PCR reads via CATT. The sample records about 300 gamma-chain clones, 55% to 70% being singletons. Germline CDR1 and CDR2: VTNTFY and YDVSTARD (reference sequence). The CDR3 runs to 14 residues. V was pared by 0 bases and J by 7 bases, with 9 bases of the junction left unmatched. Within the sample, this clone is hyperexpanded (1% or more). V is TRGV3 and J is TRGJ1 or TRGJ2. The origin of this receptor is a human donor. It is not recorded whose cells these are; they may come from a transplant donor. Material for sequencing was gamma-delta T cells. The CDR3 DNA reads TGTGCCACCTGGGACAGGCTAGGGGGGTATAAGAAACTCTTT. The encoded protein is CATWDRLGGYKKLF.